One sample yielded the 15 T cell receptor beta chains listed below, sequenced in a study of long-term antiretroviral therapy in people with HIV. Researchers report immunoSEQ v3.0 was run at survey level. The table came from immunoSEQ multiplex PCR; TCRdb's copy has only in-frame clones and leaves some out. The sample records about 14,000 clones, around 82% being singletons. The sample was unsorted PBMCs, taken 3.1 years after starting antiretroviral therapy. These receptors were obtained from a middle-aged man with HIV.

The chain links TRBV2 to TRBJ1-5, with D unclear. The CDR3 extends over 12 amino acids. The germline V gene encodes CDR1 SNHLY and CDR2 FYNNEI. The ends were cut back, 3 bases at V and 4 bases at J, with 4 bases in the middle. The CDR3 DNA is TGTGCCAGCAGTGAGAGTAATCAGCCCCAGCATTTT. The encoded protein is CASSESNQPQHF.

This chain joins TRBV2 and TRBJ2-7; 9 bases are shared with TRBD1. V gave up 4 bases and J gave up 2 bases; unmatched junction bases: 0. Germline CDR1 is SNHLY and CDR2 is FYNNEI. This CDR3 has 13 residues. For the CDR3, the DNA is TGTGCCAGCAGTGGGACAGGGGCCTACGAGCAGTACTTC. Its protein product is CASSGTGAYEQYF.

The chain joins TRBV6-1 to TRBJ2-2; no firm D call. This CDR3 comprises 14 residues. Germline V CDR1 and CDR2: MNHNS, SASEGT. The V end was cut by 8 bases, the J end by 4 bases, with 14 bases between. CDR3 protein: CASREGWVTGELFF. DNA of the CDR3: TGTGCCAGCCGAGAAGGGTGGGTCACCGGGGAGCTGTTTTTT.

The gene calls are TRBV7-9 and TRBJ2-7; D is perhaps TRBD1 or TRBD2 (5 bases each). Germline V CDR1 and CDR2: SEHNR, FQNEAQ (reference sequence). V was shortened by 3 bases and J by 3 bases, with 9 bases between the two germline ends. The CDR3 runs to 13 residues. Here the CDR3 reads CASSFRGDYEQYF. CDR3 bases: TGTGCCAGCAGCTTCCGAGGGGACTACGAGCAGTACTTC.

J is TRBJ1-3 and V is TRBV6-5; tentative D call: TRBD1 (5 bases). Germline V gene sequence: CDR1 MNHEY, CDR2 SVGAGI. The CDR3 extends over 14 amino acids. Trimming cost V 6 bases and J 4 bases, with 13 bases left between them. CDR3 in amino acids: CASSPDGHGNTIYF. The CDR3, as DNA: TGTGCCAGCAGCCCCGACGGACACGGAAACACCATATATTTT.

J is TRBJ2-2 and V is TRBV9, with 7 bases aligning to TRBD2. Per germline, CDR1 SGDLS and CDR2 YYNGEE. The CDR3 extends over 16 amino acids. Trimming cost V 0 bases and J 0 bases; bases outside gene matches: 2. The CDR3 nucleotides are TGTGCCAGCAGCGTAGTCGGGGGGACGAACACCGGGGAGCTGTTTTTT. This translates into CASSVVGGTNTGELFF.

The chain recombines TRBV6-6 with TRBJ1-1; D is unresolved. The V end was cut by 0 bases, the J end by 2 bases, with 10 bases between. The CDR3 has 15 amino acids. Germline CDR1 reads MNHNY; CDR2 reads SVGAGI (reference sequence). This chain's CDR3 is CASSYSKVGNTEAFF. CDR3 nucleotide sequence: TGTGCCAGCAGTTACTCGAAAGTGGGCAACACTGAAGCTTTCTTT.

V gene TRBV7-9 combines with J gene TRBJ1-5, with 8 bases that match TRBD1. From germline, CDR1 is SEHNR and CDR2 FQNEAQ (reference sequence). Losses at the gene ends were 4 bases for V and 6 bases for J; bases not matched to a gene: 5. The CDR3 runs 14 residues. The CDR3 coding sequence is TGTGCCAGCAGCTCGGACAGGGTGGTTCAGCCCCAGCATTTT. It codes for CASSSDRVVQPQHF. The whole variable domain, remainder taken from reference TRBV7-9 and TRBJ1-5, is DTGVSQNPRHKITKRGQNVTFRCDPISEHNRLYWYRQTLGQGPEFLTYFQNEAQLEKSRLLSDRFSAERPKGSFSTLEIQRTEQGDSAMYLCASSSDRVVQPQHFGDGTRLSIL.

The rearrangement uses TRBV9 and TRBJ2-3, with 7 bases matching TRBD2. Germline values: CDR1 SGDLS, CDR2 YYNGEE. This CDR3 comprises 15 residues. V gave up 0 bases and J gave up 4 bases; unmatched junction bases: 5. The CDR3 DNA reads as TGTGCCAGCAGCGTAGCGGCCAGCGGGGCAGATACGCAGTATTTT. Amino acids: CASSVAASGADTQYF.

The chain uses TRBV10-3 and TRBJ2-7; D not resolved. Trimming shortened V by 6 bases and J by 0 bases, and 9 bases separated the two germline ends. Germline V gene lookup returns CDR1 ENHRY and CDR2 SYGVKD. The CDR3 consists of 13 residues. The CDR3 reads CAIRDDGSYEQYF. DNA for the CDR3: TGTGCCATCAGGGACGACGGCTCCTACGAGCAGTACTTC.

This clone was counted between two and nine times. J is TRBJ2-7 and V is TRBV7-9; possibly TRBD1 for D (6 bases). The CDR3 sequence is 14 residues long. The V gene lost 4 bases and the J gene lost 2 bases, with 12 bases spanning the gap. CDR1 SEHNR and CDR2 FQNEAQ come from the germline V gene (reference sequence). The CDR3 region is CASSWTATTYEQYF. DNA of the CDR3: TGTGCCAGCAGCTGGACAGCGACAACCTACGAGCAGTACTTC. The variable domain in full, with the rest retrieved from reference TRBV7-9 and TRBJ2-7, is DTGVSQNPRHKITKRGQNVTFRCDPISEHNRLYWYRQTLGQGPEFLTYFQNEAQLEKSRLLSDRFSAERPKGSFSTLEIQRTEQGDSAMYLCASSWTATTYEQYFGPGTRLTVT.

The V and J genes are TRBV18 and TRBJ2-5, with 7 positions matching TRBD1. This CDR3 contains 13 residues. The V and J ends lost 4 bases and 2 bases, in that order; junction bases with no gene match: 1. The germline CDR1 and CDR2 sequences are KGHSH and LQKENI. Here the CDR3 reads CASSLDRQETQYF. The CDR3 DNA reads TGTGCCAGCTCACTGGACAGGCAAGAGACCCAGTACTTC.

This clone ranks as large. The J gene is TRBJ2-7, the V gene TRBV5-6, with 8 bases aligning to TRBD1. This CDR3 has 16 amino acids. The ends lost 3 bases at V and 2 bases at J; junction bases unmatched: 10. Per the germline V gene, CDR1 is SGHDT and CDR2 is YYEEEE. This CDR3 reads CASSSRQGSSPYEQYF. The CDR3 DNA follows: TGTGCCAGCAGCTCCAGACAGGGGTCTTCCCCCTACGAGCAGTACTTC.

V usage is TRBV11-2 and J usage is TRBJ2-7; D uncertain. Looked up from germline, CDR1 is SGHAT and CDR2 is FQNNGV. CDR3 length equals 14 residues. V was pared by 3 bases and J by 0 bases, with 9 bases between. CDR3 residues: CASSFDRSSYEQYF. Written as DNA, the CDR3 is TGTGCCAGCAGCTTCGATAGGAGCTCCTACGAGCAGTACTTC.

The chain uses TRBV7-9 and TRBJ2-2, with a possible D match to TRBD1 (5 bases). The CDR3 runs to 15 residues. Trimming stripped 2 bases from V and 0 bases from J, with 7 bases between. The germline V gene encodes CDR1 SEHNR and CDR2 FQNEAQ (reference sequence). Here the CDR3 DNA reads TGTGCCAGCAGCTTAAGACAGTCGAACACCGGGGAGCTGTTTTTT. Translating it yields CASSLRQSNTGELFF.